These 24 T cell receptor beta chains came from one sample sequenced in a study of blood T cell repertoires in COVID-19. Clones were sequenced by immunoSEQ multiplex PCR, and TCRdb holds only the in-frame ones, with some missing. This sample has about 200,000 clones, with roughly 87% found just once. What was sequenced was peripheral blood. The receptors shown here come from a man aged 35-49 years with active or convalescent COVID-19.

This chain links TRBV5-1 with TRBJ2-7; D may be TRBD2 (6 bases). The germline V gene has CDR1 SGHRS and CDR2 YFSETQ. V was clipped by 0 bases and J by 3 bases, with 13 bases between them. This CDR3 region has 15 residues. The DNA for the CDR3 is TGCGCCAGCAGCTTGGTAGACGGGAGTGGCTACGAGCAGTACTTC. Translation gives CASSLVDGSGYEQYF.

The chain is built from TRBV28 and TRBJ1-2, with 7 bases fitting TRBD1. With 4 bases clipped from V and 4 bases from J, the junction kept 6 bases outside the gene matches. Germline V CDR1 and CDR2: MDHEN, SYDVKM. There are 14 residues in the CDR3. The CDR3 protein is CASSYRGRGYGYTF. The CDR3, as DNA: TGTGCCAGCAGTTACAGGGGACGCGGCTATGGCTACACCTTC.

The chain recombines TRBV5-4 with TRBJ2-7; 8 bases map to TRBD2. Per the germline V gene, CDR1 is SGHNT and CDR2 is YYREEE (reference sequence). V lost 2 bases to trimming and J lost 6 bases; unmatched junction nucleotides: 4. There are 13 residues in the CDR3. The chain's CDR3 is CASSLSSGSEQYF. The CDR3 DNA reads TGTGCCAGCAGCTTATCCAGCGGGAGCGAGCAGTACTTC.

This rearrangement joins TRBV7-9 to TRBJ2-7; TRBD1 agrees at 7 bases. CDR3 length: 17 residues. With 4 bases clipped from V and 3 bases from J, the junction kept 15 bases outside the gene matches. The germline V gene encodes CDR1 SEHNR and CDR2 FQNEAQ (reference sequence). The chain's CDR3 is CASSSTEFRQGIYEQYF. As DNA, the CDR3 is TGTGCCAGCAGCTCCACCGAATTTAGACAGGGCATCTACGAGCAGTACTTC.

This chain connects TRBV28 to TRBJ2-7; 12 nucleotides match TRBD2. The V gene end was trimmed by 6 bases and the J gene end by 2 bases; junction bases not matched to a gene: 8. CDR3 size: 16 residues. Germline V gene sequence: CDR1 MDHEN, CDR2 SYDVKM. As DNA, the CDR3 is TGTGCCAGCAGCTGGAAGACTAGCGGGGGAACCTACGAGCAGTACTTC. It encodes CASSWKTSGGTYEQYF.

This clone has at least ten counts. This chain joins TRBV6-6 and TRBJ1-5; D ambiguous. V lost 5 bases, J lost 4 bases, and 15 bases lay in between. Germline V gene sequence: CDR1 MNHNY, CDR2 SVGAGI (reference sequence). The CDR3 runs to 15 residues. CDR3 residues: CASSTSLAQNQPQHF. CDR3 nucleotide sequence: TGTGCCAGCAGTACATCCCTGGCACAGAATCAGCCCCAGCATTTT.

The V and J genes are TRBV6-6 and TRBJ1-5; no clear D gene. Germline values: CDR1 MNHNY, CDR2 SVGAGI (reference sequence). V shed 5 bases and J shed 3 bases, with 5 bases lying between them. This CDR3 has 12 residues. The CDR3: CASSPFNQPQHF. The CDR3 nucleotides read TGTGCCAGCAGTCCCTTCAATCAGCCCCAGCATTTT.

The chain has TRBV28 and TRBJ1-6, with D perhaps matching TRBD1 (6 bases). V was clipped by 6 bases and J by 9 bases, with 15 bases between them. The CDR3 totals 14 residues. The germline CDR1 and CDR2 sequences are MDHEN and SYDVKM. The CDR3: CASRRDRSGSPLHF. The CDR3 DNA reads as TGTGCCAGCAGGCGTGACAGGTCCGGTTCACCCCTCCACTTT.

The J gene is TRBJ2-7, the V gene TRBV27, with TRBD2 matching over 10 bases. The germline V gene encodes CDR1 MNHEY and CDR2 SMNVEV (reference sequence). CDR3 length: 14 amino acids. V gave up 7 bases and J gave up 4 bases; unmatched junction bases: 7. The CDR3 DNA sequence: TGTGCCAGCAACCCGGGACTAGCGCTATACGAGCAGTACTTC. Its protein product is CASNPGLALYEQYF.

V and J are TRBV28 and TRBJ1-2; a weak D match, TRBD1 (5 bases). The CDR3 length is 12 residues. Between the trimmed V and J ends, which lost 7 bases and 4 bases, there was a span of 10 bases. Per germline, CDR1 MDHEN and CDR2 SYDVKM. The CDR3 protein is CASTGGGYGYTF. The DNA for the CDR3 is TGTGCCAGCACCGGGGGAGGCTATGGCTACACCTTC.

The chain carries TRBV4-1 and TRBJ2-7; the D gene is possibly TRBD1 (5 bases). There are 16 residues in the CDR3. The germline CDR1 and CDR2 sequences are MGHRA and YSYEKL. Trimming removed 0 bases from V and 3 bases from J, with 15 bases in between. Written as DNA, the CDR3 is TGCGCCAGCAGCCAAGATTTTATACTGACAGACTACGAGCAGTACTTC. Protein sequence: CASSQDFILTDYEQYF.

Worth noting for this clone: It may be a read error: a sequence one base away is much more abundant. CDR3: CASSKAGQGTYSNQPQHF. The CDR3 DNA follows: TGTGCCAGCAGTAAAGCGGGACAGGGGACCTATAGCAATCAGCCCCAGCATTTT. This chain uses TRBV6-1 with TRBJ1-5; 10 positions match TRBD1. The germline gives CDR1 MNHNS, CDR2 SASEGT. The CDR3 length is 18 residues.

Points on this clone: At one of its ends the junction is not consistent with the germline gene, which may arise from a read error. This sequence joins TRBV7-7 and TRBJ1-5; D possibly corresponds to TRBD1 (6 bases). The germline V gene encodes CDR1 SSHAT and CDR2 FNYEAQ (reference sequence). The CDR3 runs to 13 residues. Here the CDR3 reads CASSRDRTQPQHF. The CDR3 DNA follows: TGTGCTAGCAGCCGCGACAGGACTCAGCCCCAGCATTTT.

The chain combines TRBV4-1 with TRBJ2-2; TRBD2 matches at 14 bases. The CDR3 covers 15 residues. The junction had 2 bases not matched to a gene; V was cut back by 4 bases and J by 7 bases. Germline CDR1 and CDR2: MGHRA and YSYEKL. The CDR3 bases are TGCGCCAGCAGCCGAGGGACTAGCGGGGGCGGGGAGCTGTTTTTT. Translated, it gives CASSRGTSGGGELFF.

This clone has only a few counts. The chain is built from TRBV18 and TRBJ1-6, with TRBD1 identical over 8 bases. The length of the CDR3 is 18 residues. V shed 6 bases, J shed 9 bases, and the junction held 19 bases outside the gene matches. CDR1 KGHSH and CDR2 LQKENI come from the germline V gene. The chain's CDR3 is CASSQQTTGAIGSSPLHF. The CDR3, as DNA: TGTGCCAGCTCGCAGCAAACGACAGGGGCCATAGGGAGTTCACCCCTCCACTTT.

This chain links TRBV2 with TRBJ1-1, with 7 bases identical to TRBD1. V lost 8 bases to trimming and J lost 2 bases; unmatched junction nucleotides: 8. Germline CDR1 is SNHLY and CDR2 is FYNNEI. This CDR3 is 14 amino acids long. As DNA, the CDR3 is TGTGCCAGCGGTTGGACAGGACTAAACACTGAAGCTTTCTTT. Its protein is CASGWTGLNTEAFF.

The rearrangement links TRBV9 to TRBJ2-1; 11 nucleotides agree with TRBD2. V shed 3 bases and J 0 bases; nucleotides not matched to a gene: 17. The CDR3 is 21 amino acids. Germline V gives CDR1 SGDLS, CDR2 YYNGEE. CDR3: CASSGGPTSGRPPSSYNEQFF. The CDR3 nucleotides are TGTGCCAGCAGCGGGGGGCCCACTAGCGGGAGACCGCCGAGCTCCTACAATGAGCAGTTCTTC.

J is TRBJ1-5 and V is TRBV9; D not certain. Trimming cost V 2 bases and J 0 bases, with 12 bases left between them. This CDR3 contains 16 residues. Per germline, CDR1 SGDLS and CDR2 YYNGEE. CDR3 in amino acids: CASSVHPGDSNQPQHF. The CDR3 DNA is TGTGCCAGCAGCGTTCACCCAGGCGATAGCAATCAGCCCCAGCATTTT.

V usage is TRBV6-1 and J usage is TRBJ2-7, with TRBD2 matching 12 bases. Germline CDR1 and CDR2: MNHNS and SASEGT. CDR3 length: 18 amino acids. V dropped 3 bases and J dropped 6; count of bases not matched to a gene: 15. DNA of the CDR3: TGTGCCAGCAGTGACGGGACTAGCGGGTGGATGAGTGATTTCGAGCAGTACTTC. Amino acid sequence: CASSDGTSGWMSDFEQYF.

The chain is built from TRBV19 and TRBJ1-5; D unresolved. The CDR3 has 19 amino acids. Germline V gene data show CDR1 as LNHDA and CDR2 as SQIVND (reference sequence). Trimming removed 7 bases at V and 2 bases at J, with 27 bases between. CDR3 sequence reads: CASNRKYRAREEGNQPQHF. The CDR3 region has the DNA TGTGCCAGTAACCGGAAATACCGGGCTAGGGAGGAGGGCAATCAGCCCCAGCATTTT.

CDR3 in DNA: TGCGCCAGCAGCCAAGTCTCAGGGGGCGGCTATGGCTACACCTTC. As protein: CASSQVSGGGYGYTF. This chain links TRBV4-1 with TRBJ1-2; the match to TRBD1 covers 8 bases. The length of the CDR3 is 15 residues. V gave up 1 base and J gave up 4 bases; unmatched junction bases: 5. CDR1 MGHRA and CDR2 YSYEKL come from the germline V gene.

This clone appeared once. The chain employs TRBV28 and TRBJ1-5, with a weak D call TRBD1 (6 bases). CDR3 length equals 16 residues. V was cut by 3 bases and J by 2 bases, with 14 bases left in between. Per the germline V gene, CDR1 is MDHEN and CDR2 is SYDVKM. DNA for the CDR3: TGTGCCAGCAGTTTTGCAGGGGTTACAGGCAATCAGCCCCAGCATTTT. Its protein is CASSFAGVTGNQPQHF.

The gene calls are TRBV7-2 and TRBJ2-7; D gene ambiguous. The length of the CDR3 is 15 residues. V lost 0 bases, J lost 2 bases, and 11 bases lay in between. Germline V gene lookup returns CDR1 SGHTA and CDR2 FQGNSA. The CDR3 DNA is TGTGCCAGCAGCTTAGCCCACAGCAGTCCCTACGAGCAGTACTTC. Its protein is CASSLAHSSPYEQYF.

The chain is built from TRBV9 and TRBJ2-2, with D unresolved. The CDR3 covers 15 residues. Per germline, CDR1 SGDLS and CDR2 YYNGEE. V lost 0 bases and J lost 6, with 12 bases in between. In DNA form, the CDR3 reads TGTGCCAGCAGCGTAGAGTCCTACTTGGCCGGGGAGCTGTTTTTT. Translation gives CASSVESYLAGELFF.